This TCR beta chain comes out of a study of T cell responses to AZD1222 COVID-19 vaccine. Broader study findings: Regions 160-218 and 743-854 dominated among vaccine-associated CD4 TCRs spanning spike. Repertoire sampling happened only post peak T cell response. Donors were chiefly white British, with a greater number of females, and clonal diversity was perhaps underestimated.

Produced via immunoSEQ multiplex PCR; TCRdb's table is partial and in-frame only. This repertoire shows more than 80,000 clones, around 93% found once; its top ten account for around 30%. As concerns this clone: Its specificity is unknown.

With 6 bases clipped from V and 1 base from J, the junction kept 1 base outside the gene matches. The CDR3 contains 14 residues. Germline V gene sequence: CDR1 ENHRY, CDR2 SYGVKD. This receptor was identified in an adult who received the AZD1222 COVID-19 vaccine. The sample consisted of peripheral blood, taken 28 days after the second AZD1222 dose. V is TRBV10-3 and J is TRBJ2-2; 8 nucleotides align to TRBD1. The CDR3 here is CAIRDRENTGELFF. The CDR3 bases are TGTGCCATCAGGGACAGGGAGAACACCGGGGAGCTGTTTTTT.